The next 32 T cell receptor beta chains were all read from a single sample in a study of CD8 T cells in cerebrospinal fluid in Alzheimer's disease. TCRdb reprocessed the 10x single-cell sequencing reads; each CDR3 protein has one entry and no DNA is given. Its clone listing holds about 1,500 distinct CDR3 sequences. Material: cerebrospinal fluid. These receptors all come from a human donor in good health.

Frequency places this clonotype as medium-sized. The CDR3 here is CASSTQGNTIYF. This chain links TRBV7-2 with TRBJ1-3. The CDR3 runs 12 residues. CDR1 and CDR2 (germline): SGHTA, FQGNSA. The full variable domain, its missing parts supplied by reference TRBV7-2 and TRBJ1-3, is GAGVSQSPSNKVTEKGKDVELRCDPISGHTALYWYRQSLGQGLEFLIYFQGNSAPDKSGLPSDRFSAERTGGSVSTLTIQRTQQEDSAVYLCASSTQGNTIYFGEGSWLTVV.

This clonotype is labeled medium-sized (0.01 to 0.1%) based on frequency. This rearrangement joins TRBV6-2 or TRBV6-3 to TRBJ2-7; with no DNA, the TCRdb D assignment of TRBD1 cannot be verified. CDR1 is MNHEY, CDR2 SVGEGT, per germline. The CDR3 runs 18 residues. Here the CDR3 reads CASRNISRRDRVSYEQYF.

Considering frequency, this clonotype is medium-sized. This chain uses TRBV4-2 with TRBJ1-1. Germline assignment: CDR1 LGHNA and CDR2 YNFKEQ. This CDR3 has 15 residues. Here the CDR3 reads CASSPESRPNTEAFF.

This clonotype is labeled medium-sized based on frequency. V gene TRBV4-1 combines with J gene TRBJ2-1; checking the TCRdb D call of TRBD1 is not possible without DNA. The CDR3 spans 15 residues. Germline values: CDR1 MGHRA, CDR2 YSYEKL. CDR3: CASSQDKGAKNEQFF.

According to its frequency, this clonotype is medium-sized (0.01 to 0.1%). The chain joins TRBV3-1 to TRBJ1-5. The CDR3 extends over 12 amino acids. Germline values: CDR1 LGHDT, CDR2 YNNKEL (reference sequence). The CDR3 loop reads CASSQSEGPQHF.

According to its frequency, this clonotype is medium-sized. The chain links TRBV7-7 to TRBJ2-2; the D call of TRBD2 rests on TCRdb alone, since no DNA is present to check it. The CDR3 length is 15 residues. Germline V CDR1 and CDR2: SSHAT, FNYEAQ (reference sequence). CDR3 residues: CASSKIQRGTGELFF.

According to its frequency, this clonotype is medium-sized. The CDR3 loop reads CASSNGLAVYQETQYF. The chain uses TRBV19 and TRBJ2-5; no DNA is available, so the TRBD2 call from TCRdb remains unchecked. Germline V gives CDR1 LNHDA, CDR2 SQIVND (reference sequence). The CDR3 has 16 residues.

Frequency places this clonotype as medium-sized. The chain combines TRBV24-1 with TRBJ1-4; TCRdb outputs TRBD1, but without DNA this stays unchecked. Germline CDR1 and CDR2: KGHDR and SFDVKD. CDR3 length: 13 amino acids. This CDR3 reads CATSRRANEKLFF.

This clonotype is classed as medium-sized by frequency. The chain is built from TRBV28 and TRBJ2-4; TCRdb's assignment of TRBD1 cannot be checked, as there is no DNA. This CDR3 is 17 amino acids long. The germline V gene encodes CDR1 MDHEN and CDR2 SYDVKM. The CDR3 sequence is CASSLGTQLLAKNIQYF.

Considering frequency, this clonotype is medium-sized (0.01 to 0.1%). The chain combines TRBV4-3 with TRBJ1-6; TCRdb names TRBD1, which stays unverified in the absence of DNA. Germline CDR1 LGHNA, CDR2 YSLEER. There are 17 residues in the CDR3. The CDR3 sequence is CASSQNTGGDGNSPLHF.

The chain uses TRBV6-5 and TRBJ2-3. The germline V gene encodes CDR1 MNHEY and CDR2 SVGAGI. This CDR3 is built from 14 residues. CDR3 loop: CASSAGFPPDTQYF.

This clonotype is medium-sized by frequency. The V and J genes are TRBV4-3 and TRBJ1-2. The CDR3 sequence is 14 residues long. The germline CDR1 and CDR2 sequences are LGHNA and YSLEER. CDR3 amino acids: CASSQGTRLYGYTF.

Judged by frequency, this clonotype is large (0.1 to 1%). This chain joins TRBV28 and TRBJ1-2; the TCRdb D gene call, TRBD1, has no DNA to confirm it. The CDR3 spans 14 residues. CDR1 is MDHEN and CDR2 is SYDVKM in the germline V gene. The CDR3 spells CASSFGTGDYGYTF.

The rearrangement uses TRBV3-1 and TRBJ1-6; TCRdb reports TRBD1, a call that lacks DNA to check it against. This CDR3 spans 14 amino acids. Germline CDR1 is LGHDT and CDR2 is YNNKEL (reference sequence). The CDR3 protein is CASSSEAGGSPLHF.

This clonotype counts as medium-sized by frequency. The V call is TRBV30, the J call TRBJ2-5; TCRdb designates TRBD1, a call that cannot be tested without DNA. Germline CDR1 GTSNPN, CDR2 SVGIG (reference sequence). This CDR3 comprises 14 residues. CDR3 protein: CAWSDRGHAETQYF.

This clonotype is classed as medium-sized by frequency. The chain is built from TRBV11-2 and TRBJ2-7. CDR3 length: 13 amino acids. Germline loops: CDR1 SGHAT, CDR2 FQNNGV. The CDR3 sequence: CASSLDFRYEQYF.

This clonotype shows up as medium-sized (0.01 to 0.1%) by frequency. The chain joins TRBV5-1 to TRBJ1-2; the TCRdb D gene call, TRBD1, has no DNA to confirm it. From germline, CDR1 is SGHRS and CDR2 YFSETQ. The CDR3 has 13 amino acids. The CDR3: CASSSTGLYGYTF.

This clonotype ranks as medium-sized (0.01 to 0.1%) in terms of frequency. The chain links TRBV5-8 to TRBJ1-1; no DNA is available, so the TRBD1 call from TCRdb remains unchecked. CDR3 length: 15 amino acids. Germline V lookup: CDR1 SGHTS, CDR2 YDEGEE. CDR3 protein: CASSFDGGGSTEAFF.

Measured by frequency, this clonotype is large. The gene calls are TRBV11-2 and TRBJ2-7; TCRdb designates TRBD2, a call that cannot be tested without DNA. Germline CDR1 and CDR2: SGHAT and FQNNGV. The CDR3 consists of 15 residues. CDR3 protein: CASSPGLPRLNEQYF.

Considering frequency, this clonotype is medium-sized. The chain links TRBV6-6 to TRBJ1-4; TCRdb indicates TRBD1, and absent DNA this call remains unverified. The CDR3 runs 15 residues. Germline V gene sequence: CDR1 MNHNY, CDR2 SVGAGI (reference sequence). CDR3: CASRPPSATNEKLFF.

This clonotype is identified as medium-sized from frequency. The chain uses TRBV7-9 and TRBJ2-1; TCRdb's D call, TRBD1, is unchecked because there is no DNA. The germline gives CDR1 SEHNR, CDR2 FQNEAQ (reference sequence). This CDR3 has 15 amino acids. The CDR3 sequence: CASSYGQSSYNEQFF.

This clonotype is called large based on its frequency. The rearrangement joins TRBV30 to TRBJ2-1; TCRdb indicates TRBD1, and absent DNA this call remains unverified. Germline values: CDR1 GTSNPN, CDR2 SVGIG (reference sequence). CDR3 length: 17 amino acids. The CDR3 sequence: CAWNQVGKVTRHNEQFF.

This clonotype is medium-sized by frequency. The chain recombines TRBV28 with TRBJ1-4. Germline V gene lookup returns CDR1 MDHEN and CDR2 SYDVKM. The CDR3 extends over 15 amino acids. CDR3 protein: CASSYSGRGNEKLFF.

Judged by frequency, this clonotype is medium-sized. The V gene is TRBV2, the J gene TRBJ2-1; TCRdb's D gene call, TRBD2, goes unchecked for lack of DNA. CDR1 is SNHLY, CDR2 FYNNEI, per germline. The CDR3 is made up of 18 amino acids. The CDR3 reads CASSEVAGTSSSYNEQFF.

This clonotype is deemed medium-sized by its frequency. CDR3 in amino acids: CATISSFTDTQYF. The rearrangement links TRBV6-5 to TRBJ2-3. Germline CDR1 and CDR2: MNHEY and SVGAGI. The CDR3 is 13 amino acids.

This clonotype is classed as medium-sized by frequency. V usage is TRBV5-6 and J usage is TRBJ2-7; the D call of TRBD1 rests on TCRdb alone, since no DNA is present to check it. This CDR3 contains 16 residues. Per the germline V gene, CDR1 is SGHDT and CDR2 is YYEEEE. This CDR3 reads CASSAIGTTDTYEQYF.

The V and J genes are TRBV3-1 and TRBJ1-4; TCRdb's D call, TRBD1, is unchecked because there is no DNA. Germline V gives CDR1 LGHDT, CDR2 YNNKEL (reference sequence). The CDR3 is 16 amino acids. This chain's CDR3 is CASSQDWGRANEKLFF.

This clonotype registers medium-sized by frequency. This chain links TRBV12-3 or TRBV12-4 with TRBJ2-2; TCRdb's D gene call, TRBD1, goes unchecked for lack of DNA. The CDR3 runs 14 residues. CDR3 residues: CASKRTGDTGELFF.

The chain carries TRBV5-8 and TRBJ1-2; TCRdb outputs TRBD1, but without DNA this stays unchecked. Germline CDR1 is SGHTS and CDR2 is YDEGEE. CDR3 length equals 15 residues. The CDR3 protein is CASSLGPSQSYGYTF.

By frequency, this clonotype is medium-sized. The J gene is TRBJ2-7, the V gene TRBV19; absent DNA, TCRdb's TRBD2 call cannot be checked. Germline CDR1 reads LNHDA; CDR2 reads SQIVND (reference sequence). The CDR3 contains 15 residues. CDR3 protein: CASSIGGTYSYEQYF.

This clonotype is large by frequency. This CDR3 reads CASSLSSVQETQYF. V gene TRBV7-2 combines with J gene TRBJ2-5. Germline loops: CDR1 SGHTA, CDR2 FQGNSA. This CDR3 region has 14 residues.

This clonotype is labeled medium-sized based on frequency. The chain is built from TRBV18 and TRBJ1-2. The CDR3 is 13 amino acids. Per germline, CDR1 KGHSH and CDR2 LQKENI. The CDR3 loop reads CASSPEGSYGYTF.